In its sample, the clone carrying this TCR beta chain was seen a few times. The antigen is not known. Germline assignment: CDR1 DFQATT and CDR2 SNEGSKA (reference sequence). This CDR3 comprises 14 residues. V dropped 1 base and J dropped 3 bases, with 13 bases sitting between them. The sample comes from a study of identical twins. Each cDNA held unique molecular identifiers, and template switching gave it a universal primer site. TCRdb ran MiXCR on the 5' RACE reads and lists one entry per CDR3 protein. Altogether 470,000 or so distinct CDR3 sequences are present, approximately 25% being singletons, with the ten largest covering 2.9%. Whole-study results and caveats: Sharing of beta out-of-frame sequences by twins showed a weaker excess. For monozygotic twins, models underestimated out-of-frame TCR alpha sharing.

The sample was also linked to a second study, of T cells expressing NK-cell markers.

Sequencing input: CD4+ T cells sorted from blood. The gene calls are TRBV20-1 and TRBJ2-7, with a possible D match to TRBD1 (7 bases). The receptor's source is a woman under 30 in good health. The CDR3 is CSARAARGDYEQYF. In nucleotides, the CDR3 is TGCAGTGCTAGAGCTGCCAGGGGGGACTACGAGCAGTACTTC.